This T cell receptor beta chain was obtained from a study of early T cells in non-severe SARS-CoV-2 infection. Across the study: The input, bulk RNA from unsorted whole blood, was sequenced, and chains were unpaired. Whole-study results and caveats: Reliance on VDJdb matching favored anti-spike CD8 responses; private and CD4 specificities were missed.

This clonotype has more than one count but fewer than ten. Its matching antigen is unknown. Unique molecular identifier tags were affixed to discrete cDNA molecules. TCRdb re-called the 5' RACE reads with MiXCR, one entry per CDR3 protein. The data show around 70,000 distinct CDR3 sequences, with 15% to 18% seen just once and approximately 12% held by the top ten. V was pared by 0 bases and J by 7 bases, with 8 bases between. Germline assignment: CDR1 KGHSH and CDR2 LQKENI. This CDR3 has 13 residues. Specimen: whole blood. V and J are TRBV18 and TRBJ2-3; D unclear. The receptor's source is an adult who was a healthcare worker with PCR-confirmed SARS-CoV-2 infection or an uninfected control (not recorded which). CDR3 sequence: CASSPPSVYTQYF. The CDR3 DNA sequence: TGTGCCAGCTCACCACCAAGTGTTTATACGCAGTATTTT. Filled out from reference TRBV18 and TRBJ2-3, the complete variable domain reads NAGVMQNPRHLVRRRGQEARLRCSPMKGHSHVYWYRQLPEEGLKFMVYLQKENIIDESGMPKERFSAEFPKEGPSILRIQQVVRGDSAAYFCASSPPSVYTQYFGPGTRLTVL.